This entry is about one T cell receptor (beta chain). Other DNA sequences in this sample translate to the same CDR3. The data were taken from a study of T cell responses to AZD1222 COVID-19 vaccine. Trimming stripped 0 bases from V and 1 base from J, with 3 bases between. Germline V gene data show CDR1 as SEHNR and CDR2 as FQNEAQ (reference sequence). This CDR3 is 13 amino acids long. Measured with immunoSEQ multiplex PCR; TCRdb has only the in-frame clones, and not every one. The data show some 120,000 clones, about nine tenths seen once. Here the sequenced sample was peripheral blood, taken 28 days after the second AZD1222 dose. V gene TRBV7-9 combines with J gene TRBJ1-1; D remains ambiguous. The sequence was collected from an adult who received the AZD1222 COVID-19 vaccine. The CDR3: CASSLAANTEAFF. The CDR3 DNA reads TGTGCCAGCAGCTTAGCGGCGAACACTGAAGCTTTCTTT.